The next 25 T cell receptor beta chains were all read from a single sample in a study of identical twins (dated by TCRdb to the mid-2010s). Libraries came from 5' RACE. The sample was run on an Illumina HiSeq 2000. The raw public data were reprocessed by TCRdb itself: fastp quality trimming at Q25, MiXCR clonotype calling, in-frame beta chains only. CDR3 protein duplicates are merged, each entry listing the most common genes and DNA. The sample yields about 240,000 distinct CDR3 sequences; approximately 7.8% were counted once. In total, the top ten clones hold under 6.5% of the sample. This sample also appeared in a second study, on yellow fever vaccine responses in identical twins.

Sequencing used CD8+ T cells sorted from blood. The receptor set was obtained from a woman in her late teens or twenties in good health.

The chain recombines TRBV2 with TRBJ2-5; D is perhaps TRBD2 (5 bases). Trimming stripped 6 bases from V and 3 bases from J, with 11 bases between. The CDR3 spans 13 residues. Per the germline V gene, CDR1 is SNHLY and CDR2 is FYNNEI. CDR3 amino acids: CASSGIAEETQYF. The DNA for the CDR3 is TGTGCCAGCAGCGGGATCGCGGAAGAGACCCAGTACTTC.

The chain links TRBV24-1 to TRBJ2-2, with D tentatively TRBD1 or TRBD2 (5 bases each). Looked up from germline, CDR1 is KGHDR and CDR2 is SFDVKD. This CDR3 region has 15 residues. V was pared by 0 bases and J by 5 bases, with 9 bases between. The CDR3 loop is CATSDLGTSTGELFF. The CDR3 nucleotides are TGTGCCACCAGTGATTTGGGGACCTCAACCGGGGAGCTGTTTTTT.

This clonotype was found a few times. This chain joins TRBV15 and TRBJ1-2; the D is unclear. From germline, CDR1 is LNHNV and CDR2 YYDKDF (reference sequence). CDR3 length: 16 residues. Trimming took 1 base from V and 4 from J, leaving 16 bases between them. DNA of the CDR3: TGTGCCACCAGCAGAGGGGCGAAGACCGCTGGCTATGGCTACACCTTC. It translates to CATSRGAKTAGYGYTF.

This clonotype was seen a few times. The gene calls are TRBV6-5 and TRBJ2-1; 7 nucleotides align to TRBD2. CDR1 and CDR2 from the germline V gene are MNHEY and SVGAGI. V lost 0 bases and J lost 7; bases outside the gene matches: 6. This CDR3 has 15 amino acids. The CDR3 coding sequence is TGTGCCAGCAGTTACTCGGCGGGAGTCGGTAATGAGCAGTTCTTC. It is translated as CASSYSAGVGNEQFF.

The rearrangement links TRBV2 to TRBJ2-1, with TRBD2 as a possible D gene (6 bases). The CDR3 sequence is 13 residues long. Looked up from germline, CDR1 is SNHLY and CDR2 is FYNNEI. The germline V and J ends were trimmed by 8 bases and 5 bases, with 13 bases remaining between them. The DNA of the CDR3 is TGTGCCAGCGCTTATTCGGGGGACAATGAGCAGTTCTTC. Residues: CASAYSGDNEQFF.

This clonotype occurred a few times. The chain has TRBV11-1 and TRBJ2-7; the match to TRBD2 covers 8 bases. With 5 bases clipped from V and 0 bases from J, the junction kept 15 bases outside the gene matches. The CDR3 loop spans 18 amino acids. Germline V gene sequence: CDR1 SGHAT, CDR2 FQDESV (reference sequence). CDR3 residues: CASSPRMELAGRSYEQYF. The CDR3 DNA follows: TGTGCCAGCAGCCCGCGAATGGAGTTAGCGGGACGCTCCTACGAGCAGTACTTC.

This clonotype came up a few times. CDR3 nucleotide sequence: TGTGCCAGCAGCGTGGTAGGGGCCTCCTACAATGAGCAGTTCTTC. Amino acids: CASSVVGASYNEQFF. The chain employs TRBV9 and TRBJ2-1, with D tentatively TRBD1 (5 bases). Germline V CDR1 and CDR2: SGDLS, YYNGEE. The CDR3 covers 15 residues. Trimming stripped 2 bases from V and 0 bases from J, with 9 bases between.

The table lists this clonotype with a few counts. This chain joins TRBV6-2 or TRBV6-3 and TRBJ2-7; the D gene is possibly TRBD2 (6 bases). Germline V gene sequence: CDR1 MNHEY, CDR2 SVGEGT. The V and J ends lost 6 bases and 0 bases respectively, with 12 bases between them. The CDR3 runs to 14 residues. The CDR3 is CASRERDFSYEQYV. The CDR3 DNA follows: TGTGCCAGCAGGGAAAGGGACTTCTCCTACGAGCAGTACGTC.

This chain connects TRBV7-6 to TRBJ2-2; no reliable D call. Per the germline V gene, CDR1 is SGHVS and CDR2 is FNYEAQ. CDR3 size: 14 residues. Trimming stripped 3 bases from V and 4 bases from J, with 9 bases between. The CDR3: CASSLRTVTGELFF. The CDR3 DNA reads as TGTGCCAGCAGCTTGAGGACGGTCACCGGGGAGCTGTTTTTT.

This clonotype was observed a few times. The J gene is TRBJ2-1, the V gene TRBV3-1, with 10 bases lining up with TRBD2. The CDR3 length is 16 residues. Germline CDR1 and CDR2: LGHDT and YNNKEL (reference sequence). Trimming removed 4 bases from V and 4 bases from J; junction bases left unmatched: 7. This CDR3 is CASSPPSGRAYNEQFF. The DNA for the CDR3 is TGTGCCAGCAGCCCTCCTAGCGGGAGAGCTTACAATGAGCAGTTCTTC.

This chain uses TRBV15 with TRBJ2-6; D gene ambiguous. CDR1 is LNHNV and CDR2 is YYDKDF in the germline V gene (reference sequence). Deletions cut 3 bases from V and 1 base from J, with 16 bases between. The CDR3 has 18 amino acids. The CDR3 sequence is CATSRALSFGSGANVLTF. The CDR3 nucleotides read TGTGCCACCAGCAGGGCCTTATCCTTTGGGTCTGGGGCCAACGTCCTGACTTTC.

This sequence joins TRBV6-5 and TRBJ2-1, with D perhaps TRBD1 (5 bases). Germline values: CDR1 MNHEY, CDR2 SVGAGI. The V and J ends lost 4 bases and 6 bases respectively, with 16 bases between them. This CDR3 has 15 residues. The CDR3 is CASSLGAVIGNEQFF. The CDR3 DNA reads TGTGCCAGCAGTTTAGGGGCGGTAATTGGCAATGAGCAGTTCTTC.

The CDR3 loop is CAITKEEGGYTF. In DNA form, the CDR3 reads TGTGCCATCACCAAGGAGGAGGGCGGCTACACCTTC. The V call is TRBV10-3, the J call TRBJ1-2, with unresolved D. Germline assignment: CDR1 ENHRY and CDR2 SYGVKD. This CDR3 comprises 12 residues. V lost 7 bases to trimming and J lost 8 bases, with 14 bases between them.

The J gene is TRBJ1-2, the V gene TRBV5-5, with D uncertain. Germline V gives CDR1 SGHKS, CDR2 YYEKEE (reference sequence). The V end lost 1 base, the J end lost 6 bases, and 13 bases lay between the germline ends. CDR3 length: 14 residues. In nucleotides, the CDR3 is TGTGCCAGCAGCTTGTGGAGCCCTAGAGATGGCTACACCTTC. This encodes CASSLWSPRDGYTF.

The V and J genes are TRBV5-1 and TRBJ2-1, with unresolved D. This CDR3 has 11 amino acids. Germline CDR1 and CDR2: SGHRS and YFSETQ. The V end lost 0 bases, the J end lost 9 bases, and 4 bases lay between the germline ends. CDR3 amino acids: CASSLDGEQFF. CDR3 DNA: TGCGCCAGCAGCTTGGATGGTGAGCAGTTCTTC. Looking up the rest from reference TRBV5-1 and TRBJ2-1 gives the full variable domain: KAGVTQTPRYLIKTRGQQVTLSCSPISGHRSVSWYQQTPGQGLQFLFEYFSETQRNKGNFPGRFSGRQFSNSRSEMNVSTLELGDSALYLCASSLDGEQFFGPGTRLTVL.

This clonotype was seen more than once but under ten times. The chain joins TRBV7-6 to TRBJ2-5; 12 nucleotides line up with TRBD2. From germline, CDR1 is SGHVS and CDR2 FNYEAQ. CDR3 length: 18 residues. Trimming at V came to 5 bases and at J to 8 bases, leaving 18 bases not matched to a gene. The CDR3 region has the DNA TGTGCCAGCAGCGGAAGCCTAGCGGGGGGGATCAAGGGGTATACCCAGTACTTC. Its protein is CASSGSLAGGIKGYTQYF.

A few counts support this clonotype. The chain uses TRBV4-1 and TRBJ2-1; TRBD1 agrees at 8 bases. CDR1 and CDR2 from the germline V gene are MGHRA and YSYEKL. The CDR3 has 13 residues. V lost 4 bases and J lost 7; bases outside the gene matches: 3. As DNA, the CDR3 is TGCGCCAGCAGCCCCCGGACAGGGAATGAGCAGTTCTTC. This translates into CASSPRTGNEQFF.

This clonotype occurred a few times. This sequence joins TRBV7-9 and TRBJ2-7; D remains ambiguous. The V end lost 0 bases, the J end lost 7 bases, and 7 bases lay between the germline ends. CDR3 size: 12 residues. Germline V lookup: CDR1 SEHNR, CDR2 FQNEAQ (reference sequence). CDR3 DNA sequence: TGTGCCAGCAGCTTAGCGGCGCGGGAGCAGTACTTC. It specifies CASSLAAREQYF.

The chain joins TRBV20-1 to TRBJ2-7, with TRBD2 identical over 11 bases. This CDR3 is built from 19 residues. Unmatched junction bases numbered 19, after V lost 3 bases and J lost 3 bases. Germline lookup yields CDR1 DFQATT and CDR2 SNEGSKA (reference sequence). CDR3 in amino acids: CSASRLAGLVEGSFYEQYF. CDR3 coding DNA: TGCAGTGCTAGTAGACTAGCGGGACTGGTCGAGGGAAGTTTCTACGAGCAGTACTTC.

The table lists this clonotype with a few counts. V gene TRBV5-5 combines with J gene TRBJ2-3; the D gene is possibly TRBD1 (5 bases). Germline loops: CDR1 SGHKS, CDR2 YYEKEE (reference sequence). The CDR3 is made up of 15 amino acids. Trimming removed 0 bases at V and 3 bases at J, with 11 bases between. CDR3: CASSLEGQGTDTQYF. In DNA form, the CDR3 reads TGTGCCAGCAGCTTGGAGGGTCAGGGAACAGATACGCAGTATTTT.

This clonotype was seen only a few times. The gene calls are TRBV20-1 and TRBJ2-2; D unresolved. The CDR3 has 13 amino acids. The V gene lost 0 bases and the J gene lost 5 bases, with 7 bases spanning the gap. Germline V CDR1 and CDR2: DFQATT, SNEGSKA (reference sequence). CDR3 loop: CSARESNTGELFF. CDR3 sequence (DNA): TGCAGTGCTAGAGAGTCCAATACCGGGGAGCTGTTTTTT.

This clonotype has at least ten counts. This chain links TRBV20-1 with TRBJ2-1; D possibly corresponds to TRBD1 (6 bases). The CDR3 runs 16 residues. With 0 bases removed from V and 0 bases from J, the gap between germline ends came to 12 bases. The V gene's germline CDR1 is DFQATT and CDR2 SNEGSKA (reference sequence). This chain's CDR3 is CSAREPGQSSYNEQFF. CDR3 coding DNA: TGCAGTGCTAGAGAACCAGGACAGAGCTCCTACAATGAGCAGTTCTTC.

There are a few counts of this clonotype. J is TRBJ2-1 and V is TRBV12-3 or TRBV12-4, with 8 bases identical to TRBD2. This CDR3 is built from 16 residues. V lost 0 bases, J lost 8 bases, and 9 bases stayed unmatched. The CDR3 bases are TGTGCCAGCAGTTTAGCGCTAGGCGGGAGGTACGATGAGCAGTTCTTC. As protein: CASSLALGGRYDEQFF.

A few counts support this clonotype. V usage is TRBV2 and J usage is TRBJ2-7, with D maybe TRBD2 (5 bases). There are 17 residues in the CDR3. With 6 bases removed from V and 3 bases from J, the gap between germline ends came to 24 bases. Germline lookup yields CDR1 SNHLY and CDR2 FYNNEI. The CDR3 DNA sequence: TGTGCCAGCAGCCCACCCGAGGACTCCGGCCTCGACTACGAGCAGTACTTC. The encoded protein is CASSPPEDSGLDYEQYF.

This rearrangement joins TRBV28 to TRBJ2-5; D possibly corresponds to TRBD2 (6 bases). Germline V lookup: CDR1 MDHEN, CDR2 SYDVKM. The CDR3 length is 16 residues. Deletions cut 1 base from V and 1 base from J, with 13 bases between. The CDR3 sequence: CASSLYSAGPQETQYF. CDR3 in DNA: TGTGCCAGCAGTTTATACTCGGCGGGACCCCAAGAGACCCAGTACTTC.